Shown below are 10 T cell receptor beta chains from a single sample sequenced in a study of CD8+ T cells in alopecia areata. The sequencing template was cDNA reverse transcribed from extracted RNA. Sequencing was performed with immunoSEQ multiplex PCR; in TCRdb, only in-frame clones are kept and a portion is missing. The sample lists tens of thousands of clones, about 51% occurring once. Sequencing used NKG2D-high CD8+ T cells sorted from blood. The receptors shown here come from a human donor with alopecia areata.

J is TRBJ2-7 and V is TRBV11-2, with TRBD1 as a possible D gene (6 bases). V was trimmed by 1 base and J by 6 bases, leaving 13 bases between them. CDR3 length: 14 amino acids. CDR1 SGHAT and CDR2 FQNNGV come from the germline V gene. CDR3 bases: TGTGCCAGCAGCTTAGGCAGGGGCCCTACCGAGCAGTACTTC. Translating it yields CASSLGRGPTEQYF.

The chain links TRBV2 to TRBJ2-5; D perhaps matches TRBD1 (6 bases). Trimming took off 0 bases at V and 7 bases at J, with 18 bases between the two ends. CDR1 and CDR2 from the germline V gene are SNHLY and FYNNEI. The CDR3 is 16 residues long. CDR3 in amino acids: CASSEAGDRIRRTQYF. Written as DNA, the CDR3 is TGTGCCAGCAGTGAAGCAGGTGACAGGATACGCCGGACCCAGTACTTC.

J is TRBJ2-1 and V is TRBV29-1; 10 bases align to TRBD2. The CDR3 runs 14 residues. Germline values: CDR1 SQVTM, CDR2 ANQGSEA. J lost 4 bases, V lost 7 bases, and 7 bases had no gene match. CDR3 sequence (DNA): TGCAGCGGGTACGGGACTAGCGAGTACAATGAGCAGTTCTTC. This translates into CSGYGTSEYNEQFF.

The chain couples TRBV5-1 to TRBJ2-1; unclear D gene. With 3 bases removed from V and 8 bases from J, the gap between germline ends came to 9 bases. Germline V lookup: CDR1 SGHRS, CDR2 YFSETQ. The CDR3 is 12 amino acids. The CDR3 is CASSSTWDEQFF. CDR3 nucleotide sequence: TGCGCCAGCAGCTCGACTTGGGATGAGCAGTTCTTC.

The V call is TRBV5-1, the J call TRBJ2-7, with D unclear. Between the trimmed V and J ends, which lost 0 bases and 2 bases, there was a span of 9 bases. CDR1 SGHRS and CDR2 YFSETQ come from the germline V gene. This CDR3 contains 14 residues. The CDR3 DNA sequence: TGCGCCAGCAGCTTGGAGCCAGCTACCTACGAGCAGTACTTC. Amino acids: CASSLEPATYEQYF.

The genes are TRBV5-1 and TRBJ2-1, with D hard to call. The CDR3 is made up of 13 amino acids. Trimming took off 0 bases at V and 5 bases at J, with 6 bases between the two ends. In germline, CDR1 is SGHRS, CDR2 YFSETQ. The CDR3 loop reads CASSLEVHNEQFF. CDR3 nucleotides: TGCGCCAGCAGCTTGGAGGTCCACAATGAGCAGTTCTTC.

This clone was counted a single time. V usage is TRBV4-1 and J usage is TRBJ2-1, with D possibly TRBD2 on 6 matching bases. The germline V gene encodes CDR1 MGHRA and CDR2 YSYEKL. V was shortened by 4 bases and J by 0 bases, with 10 bases between the two germline ends. This CDR3 is 15 amino acids long. CDR3 region: CASSPERVSYNEQFF. CDR3 DNA: TGCGCCAGCAGCCCGGAGCGGGTCTCCTACAATGAGCAGTTCTTC.

Details on this clone: Other DNA sequences of this sample code for an identical CDR3. The chain carries TRBV9 and TRBJ2-7; tentatively, D is TRBD2 (5 bases). Per germline, CDR1 SGDLS and CDR2 YYNGEE. Trimming stripped 0 bases from V and 2 bases from J, with 6 bases between. The CDR3 length is 13 residues. CDR3 loop: CASSVGGTYEQYF. The CDR3 nucleotides are TGTGCCAGCAGCGTAGGAGGGACCTACGAGCAGTACTTC.

The chain joins TRBV7-3 to TRBJ2-1; D unclear. The V gene's germline CDR1 is SGHTA and CDR2 FQGTGA. The CDR3 is 12 amino acids. V was trimmed by 2 bases and J by 7 bases, leaving 6 bases between them. The CDR3 loop reads CASSLARNEQFF. In nucleotides, the CDR3 is TGTGCCAGCAGCTTAGCCCGGAATGAGCAGTTCTTC.

This clone has only one observation. The chain recombines TRBV6-5 with TRBJ2-3; 9 bases agree with TRBD1. From germline, CDR1 is MNHEY and CDR2 SVGAGI. V was clipped by 2 bases and J by 3 bases; unmatched bases: 0. There are 14 residues in the CDR3. CDR3 sequence reads: CASSYGTGTDTQYF. The CDR3 DNA reads TGTGCCAGCAGTTACGGGACAGGGACAGATACGCAGTATTTT.